The following is a TCR beta chain sequence with its context. Antigen unknown. The CDR3 covers 16 residues. Trimming removed 0 bases at V and 3 bases at J, with 16 bases between. Germline V lookup: CDR1 SGHRS, CDR2 YFSETQ. This sample was included in a study of beta chain features in type 1 diabetes. General study points: Still unanswered here is whether HLA type influences TCRB rearrangement.

TCRB transcripts that were expressed got sequenced, as all of the isolated RNA had been reverse transcribed. Assay: immunoSEQ multiplex PCR; the TCRdb copy retains only in-frame clones and omits some. Seen here are about 180,000 clones, about an eighth observed once, and the top ten hold 0.62%. The J gene is TRBJ2-7, the V gene TRBV5-1, with TRBD2 as a possible D gene (7 bases). Specimen: central memory CD4+ T cells from blood. The sequence was obtained from a woman aged 18-29 years in good health. The CDR3 nucleotides read TGCGCCAGCAGCTTGGAGCCGGGGGGCGGAAACTACGAGCAGTACTTC. This sequence encodes CASSLEPGGGNYEQYF.